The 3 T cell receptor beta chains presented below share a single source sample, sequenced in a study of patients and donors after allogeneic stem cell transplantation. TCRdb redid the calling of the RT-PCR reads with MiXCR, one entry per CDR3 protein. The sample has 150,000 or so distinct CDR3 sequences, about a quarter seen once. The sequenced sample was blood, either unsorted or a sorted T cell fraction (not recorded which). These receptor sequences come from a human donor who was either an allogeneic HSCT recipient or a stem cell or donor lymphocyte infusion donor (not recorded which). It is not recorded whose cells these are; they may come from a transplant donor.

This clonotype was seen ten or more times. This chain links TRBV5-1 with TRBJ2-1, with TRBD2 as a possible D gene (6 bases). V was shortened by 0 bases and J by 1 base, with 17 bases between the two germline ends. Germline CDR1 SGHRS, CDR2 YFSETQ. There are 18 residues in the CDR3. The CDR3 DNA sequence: TGCGCCAGCAGCTTGGCCTTGCGGGGACCGGGGTCCTACAATGAGCAGTTCTTC. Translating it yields CASSLALRGPGSYNEQFF.

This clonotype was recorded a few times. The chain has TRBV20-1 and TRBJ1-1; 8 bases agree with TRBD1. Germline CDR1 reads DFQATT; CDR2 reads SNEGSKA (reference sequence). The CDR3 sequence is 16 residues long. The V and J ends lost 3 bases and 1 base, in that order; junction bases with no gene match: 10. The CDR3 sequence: CSASRAGGKRNTEAFF. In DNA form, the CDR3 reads TGCAGTGCTAGCCGAGCAGGGGGCAAGAGGAACACTGAAGCTTTCTTT.

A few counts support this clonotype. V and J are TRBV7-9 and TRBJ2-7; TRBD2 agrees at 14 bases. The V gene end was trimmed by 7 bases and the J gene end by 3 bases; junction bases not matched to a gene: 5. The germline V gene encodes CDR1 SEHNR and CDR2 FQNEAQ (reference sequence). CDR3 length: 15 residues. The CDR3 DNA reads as TGTGCCAGCACTCCGGGACTAGCGGGGGTCTACGAGCAGTACTTC. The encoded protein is CASTPGLAGVYEQYF.